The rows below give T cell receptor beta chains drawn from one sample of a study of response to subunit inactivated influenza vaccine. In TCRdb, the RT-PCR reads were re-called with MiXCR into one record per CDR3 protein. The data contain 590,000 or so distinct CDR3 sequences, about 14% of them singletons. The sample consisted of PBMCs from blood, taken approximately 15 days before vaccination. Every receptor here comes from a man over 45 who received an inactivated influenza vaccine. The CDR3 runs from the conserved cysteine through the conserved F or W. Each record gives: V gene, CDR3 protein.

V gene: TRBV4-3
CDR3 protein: CASSQGQGARYEQYF

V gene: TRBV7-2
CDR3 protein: CASSSTFEAFF

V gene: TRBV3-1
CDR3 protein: CASAAVPYEQYF

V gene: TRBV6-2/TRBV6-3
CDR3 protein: CASRTGGAGGNEQFF

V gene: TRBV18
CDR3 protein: CASSPRDRGETQYF

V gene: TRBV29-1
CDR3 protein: CSVAAGWAYEQYF

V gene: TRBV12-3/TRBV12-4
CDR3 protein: CASSPGAELSTEAFF

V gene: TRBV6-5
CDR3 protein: CASSYGTGYTGELFF

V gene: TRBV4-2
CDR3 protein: CASSLRGSGVYEQYF

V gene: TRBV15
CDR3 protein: CATSRGGSDTQYF

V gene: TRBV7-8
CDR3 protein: CASSLGVRGPVRQETQYF

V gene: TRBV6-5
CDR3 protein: CASSYLGAAWGYTF

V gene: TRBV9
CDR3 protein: CASSVALTENYGYTF

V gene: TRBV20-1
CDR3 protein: CSARGTYNDEQFF

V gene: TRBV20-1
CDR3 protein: CTGRPGRLNTEAFF

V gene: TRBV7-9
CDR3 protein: CASSLGGGLPMNTEAFF

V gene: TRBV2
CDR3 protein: CASSVNMGLAGVTDTQYF

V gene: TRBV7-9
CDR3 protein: CASTHPRGGSYEQYF

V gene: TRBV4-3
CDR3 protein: CASSQDLGRAGGEQFF

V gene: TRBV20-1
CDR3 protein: CSASPTSGSGELFF

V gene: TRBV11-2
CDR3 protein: CASSLELANTQYF

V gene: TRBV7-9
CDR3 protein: CASSFRTGRVETQYF

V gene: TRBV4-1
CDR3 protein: CASSGQINYNEQFF

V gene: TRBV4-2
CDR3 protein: CASSQPGQGYEQYF

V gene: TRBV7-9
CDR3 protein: CASSPGAGAGTDTQYF

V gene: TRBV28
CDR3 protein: CASGTFYEQYF

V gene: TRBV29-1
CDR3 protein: CSVGLAGTGELFF

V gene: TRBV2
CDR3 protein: CASTMGHTDTQYF

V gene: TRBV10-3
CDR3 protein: CAISGVGEGYEQYF

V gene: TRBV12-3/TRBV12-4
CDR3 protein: CASSLFQGARYGYTF

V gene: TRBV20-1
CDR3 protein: CSARPTGVYEQYF

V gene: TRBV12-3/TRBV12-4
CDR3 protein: CASGIHTDTQYF

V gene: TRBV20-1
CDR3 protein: CSARVDTQYF

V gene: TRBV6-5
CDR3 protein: CASSYPSGGGADTQYF

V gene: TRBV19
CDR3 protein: CASSMGHLGNQPQHF

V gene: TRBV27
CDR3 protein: CASSLVGYRLAGELFF

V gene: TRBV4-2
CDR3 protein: CASSQGTAAGEQYF

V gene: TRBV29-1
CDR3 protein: CSAHGKTSTDTQYF

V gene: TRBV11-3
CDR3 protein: CASSFRGGTQETQYF

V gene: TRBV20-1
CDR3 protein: CSASMGSGNTIYF

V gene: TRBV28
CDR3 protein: CASSFLLGGLRESSYNEQFF

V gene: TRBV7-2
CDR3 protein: CASSPPNRWYEQYF

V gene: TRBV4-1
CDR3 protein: CASSQDRAYGNTIYF

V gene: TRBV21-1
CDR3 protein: CASSNRSRKGTQYF

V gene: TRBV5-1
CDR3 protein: CASSLVGQQETQYF

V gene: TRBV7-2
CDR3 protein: CASSLRQGHSYNEQFF

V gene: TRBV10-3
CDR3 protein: CAMGQGVSHEQFF

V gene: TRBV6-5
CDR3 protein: CASSYSRTGGSGNTIYF

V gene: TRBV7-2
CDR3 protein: CASSPSGGFSGGNEQFF